The present T cell receptor (beta chain) was sequenced within a study of response to subunit inactivated influenza vaccine. General study results and limits: T cells newly recruited by each seasonal influenza vaccination are few, the authors suggested.

Deletions cut 5 bases from V and 2 bases from J, with 14 bases between. Germline V gene data show CDR1 as DFQATT and CDR2 as SNEGSKA (reference sequence). The length of the CDR3 is 14 residues. Comment on this clonotype: Its antigen is still unknown.

TCRdb itself ran the RT-PCR reads through MiXCR, one entry per CDR3 protein. Here the sample spans 600,000 to 850,000 distinct CDR3 sequences, around 15% being singletons. The material was PBMCs from blood, obtained around 14 days before vaccination. J is TRBJ2-3 and V is TRBV20-1, with D possibly matching TRBD1 (6 bases). This TCR was sampled from a man between 50 and 59 years old who received an inactivated influenza vaccine. The CDR3 loop reads CSAGSWGHTDTQYF. CDR3 coding DNA: TGCAGTGCTGGGTCCTGGGGGCACACAGATACGCAGTATTTT.